The 17 T cell receptor beta chains presented below share a single source sample, sequenced in a study of cytomegalovirus exposure and HLA in healthy donors. The PCR had 60 Vbeta and 13 Jbeta primers. The table came from immunoSEQ multiplex PCR; TCRdb's copy has only in-frame clones and leaves some out. The sample includes roughly 100,000 clones, about 78% of them seen just once. The sample taken for sequencing was PBMCs. These TCRs come from a man between 25 and 39 years old in good health and CMV-seronegative.

The chain joins TRBV5-6 to TRBJ2-5; TRBD1 aligns across 10 bases. Germline-derived CDR1 and CDR2 are SGHDT and YYEEEE. V lost 3 bases and J lost 5; bases outside the gene matches: 4. This CDR3 comprises 14 residues. Written as DNA, the CDR3 is TGTGCCAGCAGCTCGGGACAGGGGCGGGAGACCCAGTACTTC. Protein: CASSSGQGRETQYF.

The chain has TRBV7-9 and TRBJ2-1; 10 bases match TRBD2. The V gene's germline CDR1 is SEHNR and CDR2 FQNEAQ (reference sequence). The junction had 3 bases not matched to a gene; V was cut back by 5 bases and J by 5 bases. The CDR3 contains 14 residues. CDR3 protein: CASSHGLADNEQFF. The CDR3, as DNA: TGTGCCAGCAGCCACGGACTAGCGGACAATGAGCAGTTCTTC.

The gene calls are TRBV7-2 and TRBJ2-7; TRBD1 is a possible D gene (5 bases). Germline assignment: CDR1 SGHTA and CDR2 FQGNSA. This CDR3 comprises 14 residues. Between the trimmed V and J ends, which lost 4 bases and 0 bases, there was a span of 10 bases. CDR3 coding DNA: TGTGCCAGCAGCTCAGCGACAGCCTCCTACGAGCAGTACTTC. This sequence encodes CASSSATASYEQYF.

The J gene is TRBJ2-1, the V gene TRBV27; 7 bases line up with TRBD1. The CDR3 is made up of 14 amino acids. V lost 5 bases and J lost 5; bases outside the gene matches: 6. The germline gives CDR1 MNHEY, CDR2 SMNVEV (reference sequence). The CDR3 DNA follows: TGTGCCAGCAGTACCCTGACAGGGAACAATGAGCAGTTCTTC. Residues: CASSTLTGNNEQFF.

This clone was picked up one time. The rearrangement joins TRBV9 to TRBJ2-3; 9 nucleotides match TRBD2. CDR3 length: 15 residues. The trim removed 2 bases at V and 4 bases at J, leaving 5 bases unmatched. The V gene's germline CDR1 is SGDLS and CDR2 YYNGEE. The CDR3 DNA reads TGTGCCAGCAGCGTGGGCGGGAGGGCCCCAGATACGCAGTATTTT. Its translation: CASSVGGRAPDTQYF.

The V and J genes are TRBV7-9 and TRBJ2-3; 7 bases line up with TRBD2. V shed 2 bases, J shed 0 bases, and the junction held 5 bases outside the gene matches. The CDR3 is 16 residues long. Germline V gene lookup returns CDR1 SEHNR and CDR2 FQNEAQ (reference sequence). CDR3 protein: CASSLSLAGSTDTQYF. CDR3 coding DNA: TGTGCCAGCAGCTTATCCTTAGCGGGCAGCACAGATACGCAGTATTTT. Complete variable domain (other parts from reference TRBV7-9 and TRBJ2-3): DTGVSQNPRHKITKRGQNVTFRCDPISEHNRLYWYRQTLGQGPEFLTYFQNEAQLEKSRLLSDRFSAERPKGSFSTLEIQRTEQGDSAMYLCASSLSLAGSTDTQYFGPGTRLTVL.

The chain joins TRBV5-6 to TRBJ2-7; D not certain. The germline CDR1 and CDR2 sequences are SGHDT and YYEEEE. The CDR3 extends over 13 amino acids. The ends were cut back, 0 bases at V and 7 bases at J, with 11 bases in the middle. CDR3 DNA sequence: TGTGCCAGCAGCTTGGGTGGAGCCGGTGAGCAGTACTTC. Its protein product is CASSLGGAGEQYF.

In DNA form, the CDR3 reads TGTGCCAGCAGTTTATTAGCCCCTGACAGGGGCACAGATACGCAGTATTTT. Amino acid sequence: CASSLLAPDRGTDTQYF. The rearrangement joins TRBV27 to TRBJ2-3, with 7 bases that match TRBD1. Germline assignment: CDR1 MNHEY and CDR2 SMNVEV (reference sequence). Losses at the gene ends were 1 base for V and 1 base for J; bases not matched to a gene: 8. The CDR3 runs to 17 residues.

The V call is TRBV29-1, the J call TRBJ1-2; D may be TRBD1 (5 bases). The CDR3 sequence is 14 residues long. Between the trimmed V and J ends, which lost 1 base and 4 bases, there was a span of 13 bases. Germline CDR1 is SQVTM and CDR2 is ANQGSEA. The CDR3 region is CSVEVSGSGYGYTF. The DNA for the CDR3 is TGCAGCGTTGAAGTTTCAGGGTCGGGCTATGGCTACACCTTC.

The V call is TRBV7-9, the J call TRBJ1-2; tentatively, D is TRBD1 (5 bases). The germline gives CDR1 SEHNR, CDR2 FQNEAQ (reference sequence). The CDR3 has 16 residues. With 0 bases removed from V and 4 bases from J, the gap between germline ends came to 15 bases. The DNA of the CDR3 is TGTGCCAGCAGCTTAGCGACAGAAGAGACCAGCTATGGCTACACCTTC. Translation: CASSLATEETSYGYTF.

The chain employs TRBV4-3 and TRBJ2-1, with a tentative D call TRBD2 (6 bases). This CDR3 has 15 residues. V lost 9 bases and J lost 0, with 15 bases in between. Germline CDR1 and CDR2: LGHNA and YSLEER. The CDR3: CASRLAGSSYNEQFF. The CDR3 nucleotides read TGCGCCAGTCGGCTCGCGGGAAGCTCCTACAATGAGCAGTTCTTC.

The chain has TRBV7-7 and TRBJ2-4, with 7 bases aligning to TRBD1. V gave up 1 base and J gave up 9 bases; unmatched junction bases: 3. The CDR3 covers 13 residues. Germline values: CDR1 SSHAT, CDR2 FNYEAQ (reference sequence). CDR3 DNA sequence: TGTGCCAGCAGCTTAGACAGGGGTGCCATTCAGTACTTC. Translated, it gives CASSLDRGAIQYF.

The chain couples TRBV23-1 to TRBJ2-3; perhaps TRBD1 as D (6 bases). TRBV23-1 belongs to the ORF category, with a function that is uncertain. The CDR3 covers 15 residues. The V end was cut by 6 bases, the J end by 0 bases, with 13 bases between. CDR3 DNA: TGCGCCAGCAGAAACGACAGGACTAGCACAGATACGCAGTATTTT. This sequence encodes CASRNDRTSTDTQYF.

This clone was observed a handful of times. The chain combines TRBV14 with TRBJ2-2; perhaps TRBD2 as D (5 bases). V gave up 5 bases and J gave up 9 bases, with 7 bases separating them. CDR3 length equals 11 residues. Germline CDR1 and CDR2: SGHDN and FVKESK. In DNA form, the CDR3 reads TGTGCCAGCAGCTACGGGAGGGAGCTGTTTTTT. Its translation is CASSYGRELFF.

The J gene is TRBJ2-5, the V gene TRBV6-5; tentative D call: TRBD2 (5 bases). Trimming shortened V by 4 bases and J by 11 bases, and 14 bases separated the two germline ends. The germline V gene encodes CDR1 MNHEY and CDR2 SVGAGI. The CDR3 consists of 12 residues. As DNA, the CDR3 is TGTGCCAGCAGTTCCTGGGCGTGGGAGCAGTACTTC. Translated: CASSSWAWEQYF.

The genes are TRBV18 and TRBJ1-4; no reliable D call. The germline CDR1 and CDR2 sequences are KGHSH and LQKENI. This CDR3 is built from 18 residues. Trimming took off 1 base at V and 9 bases at J, with 24 bases between the two ends. This chain's CDR3 is CASSPRTVTASDGKKLFF. The CDR3 DNA follows: TGTGCCAGCTCACCACGCACCGTAACCGCCTCGGACGGGAAAAAACTGTTTTTT.

The chain couples TRBV19 to TRBJ2-5; 7 bases map to TRBD2. V was clipped by 4 bases and J by 8 bases; unmatched bases: 10. The CDR3 covers 14 residues. Germline CDR1 is LNHDA and CDR2 is SQIVND (reference sequence). The CDR3 coding sequence is TGTGCCAGTAGTACCCCTTCGGGGGGTAAAACCCAGTACTTC. Protein product: CASSTPSGGKTQYF.